The source of this TCR beta chain is a study of blood T cell repertoires in COVID-19 (dated by TCRdb to about 2020). Broadly, across the study: Collaborator samples came from the United States, Italy and Spain and covered acute and convalescent phases of COVID-19. The prospective study material was composed of cDNA or gDNA derived from T cells, B-cell-depleted T cells, or PBMCs. The dataset comprised deeply sampled blood TCRbeta repertoires from subjects exposed to, actively infected with, or recovered from COVID-19. The repertoires were made available in a free public database intended to serve as a resource for research on the immune response to SARS-CoV-2. Samples came from the ongoing ImmuneRACE study (first 160 participants) plus 1,254 subjects from 6 global collaborators. Sample metadata almost always included a de-identified subject ID, COVID-19 status, age in years and sex. Where HLA class I and class II types were available, the types were taken from metadata supplied by the sample provider, not from assay-based typing.

Participants in the prospective study were aged roughly 18 to 89 years, lived in about two dozen United States geographic areas, and enrolled through a virtual design. In the prospective study, participants were assigned to cohorts based on the clinical history participants reported in a screening survey and a study questionnaire. Recovered participants in ImmuneRACE Cohort 3 were defined as having two consecutive negative NP/OP PCR tests, clearance from a healthcare professional, or resolution of symptoms. Each participant in the prospective study had whole blood, serum and a nasopharyngeal or oropharyngeal swab collected by mobile phlebotomists. Prospective study participants could optionally give additional blood draws and questionnaires over an approximately 2-month period. Before DNA extraction, blood samples from the prospective study were shipped at room temperature or frozen. Overall results and qualifications from the work: How much clinical and demographic metadata was included differed by source and by participant, and the metadata was provided uncurated.

CDR1 and CDR2 (SGHTA, FQGNSA) derive from the germline V gene. The CDR3 numbers 14 residues from cysteine through phenylalanine. Solely the CDR3 DNA is kept, with 42 bases framed from the first base. V is pruned by 6 bases and J by 0 bases, leaving 2 bases of the junction without a gene match. This clone was found a few times. The target of this receptor is not known. No clone much larger than this one lies a single base away; base qualities are absent. TCRbeta CDR3 regions were amplified from genomic DNA by means of the immunoSEQ Assay, a bias-controlled multiplex PCR. The paper's processing steps were these. The number of nucleated cells in each sample was estimated from the amplification of reference gene primers within the assay. To quantify the absolute abundance of each unique TCRbeta CDR3 rearrangement, sequence reads were collapsed and filtered. For each sample, productive Simpson clonality was calculated as the square root of Simpson's diversity index across productive rearrangements. The table was pulled from immuneACCESS by TCRdb, which kept in-frame rearrangements only. Such tables lose some clones; where checked, under half of the loss comes from unresolved V genes, and the rest has no known cause. D and trimming were read from the DNA, whereas the V and J calls and clone size are those reported in that table. This sample comprises about 250,000 clones, 80% to 90% of them detected only once. Of the sample, roughly 4.3% is held by the ten largest clones.

The sequence derives from a woman in her 30s who had recovered from COVID-19. Sequencing input: PBMCs or T cells enriched from blood (not recorded which). The receptor chain draws on TRBV7-2 and TRBJ2-7, with 10 middle bases fitting TRBD2. CDR3 reads: CASSWTSGSYEQYF. The sequence in DNA is TGTGCCAGCAGTTGGACTAGCGGCTCCTACGAGCAGTACTTC.